The 20 T cell receptor beta chains below come from one sample, sequenced in a study of regulatory T cells in long-lasting Graves disease. In building TCR beta libraries, iRepertoire HTBI primers were used together with Arm-PCR of CDR3 regions. TCRdb re-called the multiplex PCR reads through MiXCR, storing one row per CDR3 protein. The sample records some 470,000 distinct CDR3 sequences, 20% to 25% being singletons. Time point meaning: persistent/refractory GD, antithyroid drugs over 5 years with positive TRAb. RNA isolated from PBMCs was used to make the TCR library. The material was peripheral blood mononuclear cells (PBMCs), obtained when the disease was refractory, from a patient treated with antithyroid drugs. The origin of the receptors is a female donor with Graves disease.

V usage is TRBV7-3 and J usage is TRBJ2-5, with TRBD1 as a possible D gene (5 bases). Trimming took off 2 bases at V and 2 bases at J, with 21 bases between the two ends. This CDR3 region has 18 residues. The germline V gene has CDR1 SGHTA and CDR2 FQGTGA. The CDR3 loop reads CASSLGPSLPTVQETQYF. The DNA for the CDR3 is TGTGCCAGCAGCTTAGGGCCTAGTCTCCCGACAGTACAAGAGACCCAGTACTTC.

This clonotype was seen many times. The V gene is TRBV5-6, the J gene TRBJ1-1, with unresolved D. Germline V CDR1 and CDR2: SGHDT, YYEEEE. The CDR3 covers 14 residues. Trimming took 0 bases from V and 3 from J, leaving 9 bases between them. The CDR3 here is CASSLDRQYTEAFF. The CDR3 bases are TGTGCCAGCAGCTTGGATAGGCAGTACACTGAAGCTTTCTTT. Based on the CDR3 plus reference TRBV5-6 and TRBJ1-1, the full variable domain is DAGVTQSPTHLIKTRGQQVTLRCSPKSGHDTVSWYQQALGQGPQFIFQYYEEEERQRGNFPDRFSGHQFPNYSSELNVNALLLGDSALYLCASSLDRQYTEAFFGQGTRLTVV.

This clonotype occurred a few times. V is TRBV12-3 or TRBV12-4 and J is TRBJ2-7, with 8 bases that match TRBD2. J was trimmed by 4 bases and V by 1 base; bases with no gene match: 9. CDR3 length: 16 amino acids. CDR3 sequence: CASSLGVGGAGYEQYF. CDR3 nucleotides: TGTGCCAGCAGTTTAGGCGTCGGGGGGGCTGGGTACGAGCAGTACTTC.

The V call is TRBV29-1, the J call TRBJ2-5, with 7 bases lining up with TRBD1. The J call may not be correct, given that the DNA end is closer to TRBJ2-1. The CDR3 runs to 16 residues. The germline V gene has CDR1 SQVTM and CDR2 ANQGSEA. As DNA, the CDR3 is TGCAGCGTTGTAGGGAAGACAGGGCTTAACACCAATGAGCAGTTCTTC. It is translated as CSVVGKTGLNTNEQFF.

This clonotype showed up many times. The J gene is TRBJ2-7, the V gene TRBV20-1; 10 bases align to TRBD1. The trim removed 3 bases at V and 6 bases at J, leaving 14 bases unmatched. The V gene's germline CDR1 is DFQATT and CDR2 SNEGSKA (reference sequence). The CDR3 is made up of 16 amino acids. CDR3 DNA: TGCAGTGCTAGGGGCGGGACAGGGGCCGTGGTAGGCGAGCAGTACTTC. Its protein is CSARGGTGAVVGEQYF.

Ten or more counts support this clonotype. The genes are TRBV12-3 or TRBV12-4 and TRBJ2-6; D is possibly TRBD1 (5 bases). The CDR3 has 16 amino acids. Trimming shortened V by 10 bases and J by 0 bases, and 16 bases separated the two germline ends. CDR3 in amino acids: CATQGQVYSGANVLTF. CDR3 bases: TGTGCCACCCAGGGTCAGGTCTACTCTGGGGCCAACGTCCTGACTTTC.

This clonotype was detected only a few times. For the CDR3, the DNA is TGTGCCAGCAGTCCAATCGGACAGGCTTACGATGGGAACACCGGGGAGCTGTTTTTT. It specifies CASSPIGQAYDGNTGELFF. This chain joins TRBV28 and TRBJ2-2, with 7 bases matching TRBD1. Germline CDR1 and CDR2: MDHEN and SYDVKM. This CDR3 spans 19 amino acids. The J segment lost 1 base and the V segment lost 5 bases, leaving 16 bases of the junction unmatched.

The sample holds many counts of this clonotype. This chain links TRBV10-3 with TRBJ2-2, with 10 bases matching TRBD2. Germline values: CDR1 ENHRY, CDR2 SYGVKD. The CDR3 loop spans 16 amino acids. V shed 8 bases and J 4 bases; nucleotides not matched to a gene: 10. CDR3 sequence (DNA): TGTGCCATCGGGAGCGGGGGGGCCATCGGCACCGGGGAGCTGTTTTTT. Encoded protein: CAIGSGGAIGTGELFF.

This clonotype was counted ten times or more. The CDR3 protein is CAWSQSMNTEAFF. In DNA form, the CDR3 reads TGTGCCTGGAGTCAGAGTATGAACACTGAAGCTTTCTTT. V and J are TRBV30 and TRBJ1-1; D remains unclear. Germline CDR1 reads GTSNPN; CDR2 reads SVGIG (reference sequence). V lost 2 bases and J lost 0, with 7 bases in between. The CDR3 runs to 13 residues.

This clonotype was recorded many times. This chain joins TRBV28 and TRBJ1-6; D remains ambiguous. V lost 7 bases to trimming and J lost 0 bases, with 10 bases between them. The CDR3 is 15 amino acids. From germline, CDR1 is MDHEN and CDR2 SYDVKM. Here the CDR3 reads CASIPGSSYNSPLHF. CDR3 coding DNA: TGTGCCAGCATCCCGGGGAGCTCCTATAATTCACCCCTCCACTTT.

Ten or more counts support this clonotype. This chain connects TRBV27 to TRBJ1-1; D is unclear. Trimming pared 5 bases from V and 6 bases from J, leaving 13 bases between. Germline CDR1 MNHEY, CDR2 SMNVEV (reference sequence). The CDR3 is 13 residues long. The CDR3 bases are TGTGCCAGCAGTCCGACGACATTTTCTGAAGCTTTCTTT. It specifies CASSPTTFSEAFF.

There are many counts of this clonotype. This chain connects TRBV28 to TRBJ1-1; TRBD1 might be the D (6 bases). The CDR3 is made up of 13 amino acids. With 3 bases removed from V and 3 bases from J, the gap between germline ends came to 8 bases. The germline CDR1 and CDR2 sequences are MDHEN and SYDVKM. The CDR3 loop is CASSFRGHTEAFF. The CDR3 DNA reads as TGTGCCAGCAGTTTCAGGGGACACACTGAAGCTTTCTTT.

In its sample, this clonotype was seen many times. The chain employs TRBV6-1 and TRBJ1-1; 12 nucleotides line up with TRBD1. With 6 bases clipped from V and 2 bases from J, the junction kept 7 bases outside the gene matches. Germline CDR1 MNHNS, CDR2 SASEGT. The CDR3 length is 16 residues. CDR3 nucleotide sequence: TGTGCCAGCAGCCTGGGACAGGGGGCGATAAACACTGAAGCTTTCTTT. Its protein is CASSLGQGAINTEAFF.

The V call is TRBV20-1, the J call TRBJ1-1; 12 nucleotides agree with TRBD1. Germline CDR1 DFQATT, CDR2 SNEGSKA (reference sequence). CDR3 length: 17 amino acids. V dropped 5 bases and J dropped 0; count of bases not matched to a gene: 10. The CDR3 spells CSAPTPGQGAVNTEAFF. In DNA form, the CDR3 reads TGCAGTGCTCCCACTCCGGGACAGGGGGCAGTGAACACTGAAGCTTTCTTT.

The J gene is TRBJ1-1, the V gene TRBV19, with D tentatively TRBD1 (6 bases). The CDR3 runs to 15 residues. The V gene lost 9 bases and the J gene lost 3 bases, with 20 bases spanning the gap. In germline, CDR1 is LNHDA, CDR2 SQIVND (reference sequence). CDR3 region: CASSGAWVTDTEAFF. CDR3 nucleotide sequence: TGTGCCAGCTCGGGGGCTTGGGTGACGGACACTGAAGCTTTCTTT. Together with reference TRBV19 and TRBJ1-1, the CDR3 gives the full variable domain: DGGITQSPKYLFRKEGQNVTLSCEQNLNHDAMYWYRQDPGQGLRLIYYSQIVNDFQKGDIAEGYSVSREKKESFPLTVTSAQKNPTAFYLCASSGAWVTDTEAFFGQGTRLTVV.

This clonotype came up many times. The chain has TRBV20-1 and TRBJ2-5; the match to TRBD2 covers 9 bases. V lost 5 bases and J lost 5; bases outside the gene matches: 12. Germline V gives CDR1 DFQATT, CDR2 SNEGSKA (reference sequence). The CDR3 length is 15 residues. The CDR3 is CSASPGTSLYETQYF. The CDR3 DNA is TGCAGTGCTTCTCCCGGGACTAGCCTATATGAGACCCAGTACTTC.

V usage is TRBV7-3 and J usage is TRBJ1-1, with 8 positions matching TRBD1. V shed 4 bases, J shed 3 bases, and the junction held 10 bases outside the gene matches. CDR3 length: 16 residues. In germline, CDR1 is SGHTA, CDR2 FQGTGA. CDR3 nucleotides: TGTGCCAGCAGCTCCAACACAGGGGGGAGGGACACTGAAGCTTTCTTT. This translates into CASSSNTGGRDTEAFF.

This clonotype was detected only a few times. The J gene is TRBJ1-2, the V gene TRBV4-1; 7 bases are shared with TRBD1. The ends lost 0 bases at V and 7 bases at J; junction bases unmatched: 8. CDR1 MGHRA and CDR2 YSYEKL come from the germline V gene. The CDR3 sequence is 15 residues long. CDR3 in DNA: TGCGCCAGCAGCCAAGAGAGCGGAGGGGGCGGTGGCTACACCTTC. It specifies CASSQESGGGGGYTF.

Ten or more counts support this clonotype. The junction shows a germline mismatch at one end, possibly a read error. The chain uses TRBV5-1 and TRBJ2-7, with a weak D call TRBD2 (6 bases). The CDR3 contains 15 residues. The V gene's germline CDR1 is SGHRS and CDR2 YFSETQ. The CDR3 sequence is CASSLEEGTVPPQCF. The CDR3 bases are TGCGCCAGCAGCTTGGAAGAAGGGACTGTACCACCTCAGTGCTTC. Filled out from reference TRBV5-1 and TRBJ2-7, the complete variable domain reads KAGVTQTPRYLIKTRGQQVTLSCSPISGHRSVSWYQQTPGQGLQFLFEYFSETQRNKGNFPGRFSGRQFSNSRSEMNVSTLELGDSALYLCASSLEEGTVPPQCFGPGTRLTVT.

This clonotype was seen more than once but under ten times. This chain connects TRBV20-1 to TRBJ2-7; weak D call: TRBD2 (5 bases). V was clipped by 5 bases and J by 1 base, with 9 bases between them. Germline V lookup: CDR1 DFQATT, CDR2 SNEGSKA (reference sequence). This CDR3 has 12 residues. The DNA of the CDR3 is TGCAGTGCTCTAGGACTGTCCTACGAGCAGTACTTC. Amino acid sequence: CSALGLSYEQYF.